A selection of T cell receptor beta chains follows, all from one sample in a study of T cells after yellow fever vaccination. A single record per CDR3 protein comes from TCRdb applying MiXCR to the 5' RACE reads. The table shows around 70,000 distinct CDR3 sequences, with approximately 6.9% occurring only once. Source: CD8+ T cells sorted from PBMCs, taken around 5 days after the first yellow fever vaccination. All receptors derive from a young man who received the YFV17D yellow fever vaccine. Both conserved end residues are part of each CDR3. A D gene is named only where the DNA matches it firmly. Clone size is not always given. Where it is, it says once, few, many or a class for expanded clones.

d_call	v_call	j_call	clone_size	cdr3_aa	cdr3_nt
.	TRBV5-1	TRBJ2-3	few	CASSFGTKFSTDTQYF	TGCGCCAGCAGCTTCGGGACAAAGTTTAGCACAGATACGCAGTATTTT
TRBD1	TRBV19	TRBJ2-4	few	CASSPDLGQVNIQYF	TGTGCCAGTAGTCCCGACCTGGGACAGGTAAACATTCAGTACTTC
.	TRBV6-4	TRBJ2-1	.	CASSAYGGRSYNEQFF	TGTGCCAGCAGTGCCTACGGGGGCCGCTCTTACAATGAGCAGTTCTTC
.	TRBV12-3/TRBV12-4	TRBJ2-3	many	CASSAARSADTQYF	TGTGCCAGCAGCGCCGCCCGATCAGCAGATACGCAGTATTTT
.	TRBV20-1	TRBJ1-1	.	CSASASQWGRNTEAFF	TGCAGTGCTAGCGCCTCGCAGTGGGGGAGGAACACTGAAGCTTTCTTT
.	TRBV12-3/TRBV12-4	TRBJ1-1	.	CASSITMEAFF	TGTGCCAGCAGTATTACGATGGAAGCTTTCTTT
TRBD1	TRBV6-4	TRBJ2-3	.	CASSDQGARTDTQYF	TGTGCCAGCAGTGACCAGGGGGCCCGCACAGATACGCAGTATTTT
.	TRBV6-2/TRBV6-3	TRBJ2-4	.	CASSYSMRAKNIQYF	TGTGCCAGCAGTTACTCGATGAGAGCCAAAAACATTCAGTACTTC
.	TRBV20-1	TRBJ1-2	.	CSAKARDGYTF	TGCAGTGCTAAAGCCAGGGATGGCTACACCTTC
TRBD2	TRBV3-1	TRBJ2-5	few	CASSRVSGGSQETQYF	TGTGCCAGCAGCCGAGTTAGCGGGGGGAGCCAAGAGACCCAGTACTTC
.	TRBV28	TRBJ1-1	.	CASTIDGAGTEAFF	TGTGCCAGCACCATCGACGGGGCGGGCACTGAAGCTTTCTTT
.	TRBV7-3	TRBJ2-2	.	CASSETGSGELFF	TGTGCCAGCAGCGAAACAGGGTCCGGGGAGCTGTTTTTT
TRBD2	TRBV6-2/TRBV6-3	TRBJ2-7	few	CASRYLAGEFRLYF	TGTGCCAGCAGATACCTAGCGGGGGAATTCCGTCTGTACTTC
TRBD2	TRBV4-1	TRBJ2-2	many	CASSQNAGAPYTGELFF	TGCGCCAGCAGCCAAAACGCGGGAGCTCCCTACACCGGGGAGCTGTTTTTT
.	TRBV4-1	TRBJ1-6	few	CASSPGVSSYNSPLHF	TGCGCCAGCAGCCCGGGGGTGAGCTCCTATAATTCACCCCTCCACTTT
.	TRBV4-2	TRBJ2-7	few	CASSPLFGGEQYF	TGTGCCAGCAGCCCACTGTTCGGGGGCGAGCAGTACTTC
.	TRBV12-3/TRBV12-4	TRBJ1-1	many	CASSLATAEAFF	TGTGCCAGCAGTTTAGCGACAGCTGAAGCTTTCTTT
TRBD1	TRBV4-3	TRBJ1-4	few	CASSQGDRVSTEKLFF	TGCGCCAGCAGCCAAGGCGACAGGGTTTCAACTGAAAAACTGTTTTTT
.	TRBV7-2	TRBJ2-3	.	CASSLPDTQYF	TGTGCCAGCAGCCTTCCAGATACGCAGTATTTT
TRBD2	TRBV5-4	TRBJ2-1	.	CASSFGGTSGGMRYNEQFF	TGTGCCAGCAGCTTTGGTGGGACTAGCGGGGGGATGCGTTACAATGAGCAGTTCTTC
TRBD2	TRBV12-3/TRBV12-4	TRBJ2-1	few	CASSLGGSGGLEQFF	TGTGCCAGCAGTTTAGGCGGTAGCGGGGGCCTCGAGCAGTTCTTC
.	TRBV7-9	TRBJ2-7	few	CASSLPLREQYF	TGTGCCAGCAGCTTACCCCTACGCGAGCAGTACTTC
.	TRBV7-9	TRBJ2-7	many	CASSSTIGTQSEQYF	TGTGCCAGCAGCTCAACGATTGGGACCCAGAGCGAGCAGTACTTC
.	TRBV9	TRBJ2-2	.	CASSAQTWSNTGELFF	TGTGCCAGCAGCGCACAAACGTGGTCGAACACCGGGGAGCTGTTTTTT
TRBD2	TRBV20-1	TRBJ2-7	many	CSAIAGSYEQYF	TGCAGTGCCATAGCGGGGTCGTACGAGCAGTACTTC
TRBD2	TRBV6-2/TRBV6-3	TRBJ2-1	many	CASTLAGLINEQFF	TGTGCCAGCACACTAGCGGGGCTCATTAATGAGCAGTTCTTC
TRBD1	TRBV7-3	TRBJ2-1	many	CASSLKRGVSDRVFQDEQFF	TGTGCCAGCAGCTTAAAAAGAGGGGTTTCGGACAGGGTTTTTCAGGATGAGCAGTTCTTC
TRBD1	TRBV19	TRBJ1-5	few	CASSEGQGFNQPQHF	TGTGCCAGTAGTGAGGGACAGGGGTTTAATCAGCCCCAGCATTTT
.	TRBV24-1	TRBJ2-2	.	CATRPGFTGELFF	TGTGCCACCCGTCCAGGGTTCACCGGGGAGCTGTTTTTT
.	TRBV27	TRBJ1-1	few	CASSLSSGMNTEAFF	TGTGCCAGCAGTTTATCTTCAGGGATGAACACTGAAGCTTTCTTT
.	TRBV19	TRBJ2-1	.	CASSMGIHEQFF	TGTGCCAGTAGTATGGGTATCCATGAGCAGTTCTTC
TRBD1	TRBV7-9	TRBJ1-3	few	CASSPSDRSGNTIYF	TGTGCCAGCAGCCCCTCGGACAGGAGTGGAAACACCATATATTTT
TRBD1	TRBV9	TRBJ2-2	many	CASSAKGQGYNTGELFF	TGTGCCAGCAGTGCCAAGGGACAGGGGTATAACACCGGGGAGCTGTTTTTT
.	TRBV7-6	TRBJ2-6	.	CASSSLPPVSGANVLTF	TGTGCCAGCAGCTCCCTCCCCCCGGTCTCTGGGGCCAACGTCCTGACTTTC
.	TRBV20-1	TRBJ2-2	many	CSARDLQANTGELFF	TGCAGTGCTAGAGATCTACAGGCGAACACCGGGGAGCTGTTTTTT
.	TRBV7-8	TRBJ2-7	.	CASSSPVYEQYF	TGTGCCAGCAGCTCACCGGTCTACGAGCAGTACTTC
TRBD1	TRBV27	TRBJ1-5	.	CASSLWGQGARGNQPQHF	TGTGCCAGCAGTTTATGGGGACAGGGGGCGCGTGGCAATCAGCCCCAGCATTTT
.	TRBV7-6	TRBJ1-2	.	CASRVFTRGYTF	TGTGCCAGCAGAGTCTTTACGAGGGGCTACACCTTC